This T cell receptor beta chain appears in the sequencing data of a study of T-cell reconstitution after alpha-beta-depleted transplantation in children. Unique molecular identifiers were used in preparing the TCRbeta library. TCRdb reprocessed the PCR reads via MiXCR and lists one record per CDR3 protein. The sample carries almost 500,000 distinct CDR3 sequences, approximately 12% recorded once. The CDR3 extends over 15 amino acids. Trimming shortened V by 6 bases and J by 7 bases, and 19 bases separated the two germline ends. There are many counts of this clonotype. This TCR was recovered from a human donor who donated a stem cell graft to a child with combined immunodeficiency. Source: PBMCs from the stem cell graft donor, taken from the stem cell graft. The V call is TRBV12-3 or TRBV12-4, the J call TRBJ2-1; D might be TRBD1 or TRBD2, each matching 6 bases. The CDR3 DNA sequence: TGTGCCAGCAGAATCCTAGAGGGGGGCTGGAATGAGCAGTTCTTC. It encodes CASRILEGGWNEQFF.